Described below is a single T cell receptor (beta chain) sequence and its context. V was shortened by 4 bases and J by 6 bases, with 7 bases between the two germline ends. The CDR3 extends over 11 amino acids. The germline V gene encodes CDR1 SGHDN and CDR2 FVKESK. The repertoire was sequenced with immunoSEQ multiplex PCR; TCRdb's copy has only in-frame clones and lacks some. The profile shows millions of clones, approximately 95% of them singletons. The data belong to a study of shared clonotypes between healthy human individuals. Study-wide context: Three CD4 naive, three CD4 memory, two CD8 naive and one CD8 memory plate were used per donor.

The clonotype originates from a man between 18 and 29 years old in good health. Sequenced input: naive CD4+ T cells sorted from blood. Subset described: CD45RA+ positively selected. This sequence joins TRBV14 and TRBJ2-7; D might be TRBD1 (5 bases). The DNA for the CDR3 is TGTGCCAGCAGCCCAGGGTTCGAGCAGTACTTC. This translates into CASSPGFEQYF.